This paragraph reports one TCR beta chain. This sample is drawn from a study of blood T cell repertoires in COVID-19. Background on the study: There were acute and convalescent COVID-19 samples, and they came from the United States, Italy and Spain. PBMCs, B-cell-depleted T cells, or T cells were the source of the cDNA or gDNA that made up the material.

CDR1 is SGHAT and CDR2 is FQNNGV in the germline V gene. This CDR3 is built from 14 residues. The V gene lost 4 bases and the J gene lost 10 bases, with 14 bases spanning the gap. Using immunoSEQ multiplex PCR, the repertoire was profiled, and TCRdb retains in-frame clones only, with some absent. Here the sample spans 250,000 to 300,000 clones, around 84% being singletons. V gene TRBV11-2 combines with J gene TRBJ1-6, with unresolved D. Material: peripheral blood. The source of this sequence is a man aged 55 to 70 with acute or convalescent COVID-19. For the CDR3, the DNA is TGTGCCAGCAGCTCCGGACTACCGGGGTCACCCCTCCACTTT. Residues: CASSSGLPGSPLHF.